The clone carrying this TCR beta chain appeared a few times. This specimen comes from a study of blood T cell repertoires in COVID-19. Study in general: PBMCs, B-cell-depleted T cells, or T cells provided the cDNA or gDNA that made up the material.

The authors' processing: Amplifying reference gene primers gave estimates of nucleated cell counts. Assay used: immunoSEQ multiplex PCR; TCRdb lists only in-frame clones, some missing. The V and J calls and the clone size are those of that table, but D and trimming were determined from the DNA. The sample contains some 130,000 clones, almost 80% of which appear only once. Germline V gene data show CDR1 as MNHNS and CDR2 as SASEGT. The CDR3 covers 15 residues. J gave up 0 bases and V 3 bases, and 3 bases lay outside the gene matches. This receptor was identified in a man aged 55 to 69 who had recovered from COVID-19. The chain is built from TRBV6-1 and TRBJ2-5; TRBD2 agrees at 8 bases. Sequenced: peripheral blood. The CDR3 here is CASSDVAGYQETQYF. The CDR3 nucleotides are TGTGCCAGCAGTGATGTAGCGGGATACCAAGAGACCCAGTACTTC.